Following are 3 T cell receptor beta chains from one sample sequenced in a study of T cell clones after liver transplantation. The method was immunoSEQ multiplex PCR; TCRdb's version includes in-frame clones alone and lacks a portion of them. The profile shows around 21,000 clones, approximately 94% of them singletons. Sequenced here: CD8+ T cells from blood, sampled nearly 26 months after liver transplant. The source is a human patient who received a liver transplant. Some T cells may originate from the graft donor.

This clone is a singleton in its sample. The V call is TRBV27, the J call TRBJ2-3; 7 bases align to TRBD1. J was trimmed by 2 bases and V by 3 bases; bases with no gene match: 8. The CDR3 covers 16 residues. Germline CDR1 MNHEY, CDR2 SMNVEV (reference sequence). The CDR3 DNA sequence: TGTGCCAGCAGTTTGATGGGACAGCCATTCACAGATACGCAGTATTTT. Its translation is CASSLMGQPFTDTQYF.

The chain is built from TRBV5-5 and TRBJ2-7; D gene ambiguous. Germline V CDR1 and CDR2: SGHKS, YYEKEE (reference sequence). Between the trimmed V and J ends, which lost 2 bases and 3 bases, there was a span of 6 bases. CDR3 length: 12 amino acids. The CDR3 sequence is CASSFEHYEQYF. In DNA, the CDR3 is TGTGCCAGCAGCTTCGAACACTACGAGCAGTACTTC.

This sequence joins TRBV5-4 and TRBJ2-5, with a possible D match to TRBD2 (7 bases). Germline V CDR1 and CDR2: SGHNT, YYREEE (reference sequence). This CDR3 is built from 16 residues. Trimming stripped 4 bases from V and 5 bases from J, with 21 bases between. The CDR3 sequence is CASSVGGGRAEETQYF. The CDR3 DNA follows: TGTGCCAGCAGCGTCGGGGGCGGGAGAGCCGAGGAGACCCAGTACTTC.